This T cell receptor (beta chain) was observed in a study of T cell repertoires in cytomegalovirus infection. Each CDR3 protein is one row after TCRdb ran MiXCR on the reads. The table includes roughly 81,000 distinct CDR3 sequences, around 3.4% detected once. The sample holds many counts of this clonotype. This CDR3 is 17 amino acids long. From germline, CDR1 is SGHTA and CDR2 FQGNSA. Trimming removed 3 bases from V and 5 bases from J, with 23 bases in between. Sequencing was performed on PBMCs. The source is a human donor in good health (CMV status not recorded). Some clones in this sample may be carry-over from other donors' samples. The chain employs TRBV7-2 and TRBJ2-7; D remains ambiguous. The CDR3 coding sequence is TGTGCCAGCAGCTTTCCGTCCGACTCGGCCAATATCGACGAGCAGTACTTC. It encodes CASSFPSDSANIDEQYF.